Below are 26 T cell receptor beta chains sequenced from a single sample in a study of blood T cell repertoires in COVID-19. Method: immunoSEQ multiplex PCR; TCRdb's copy keeps in-frame clones and lacks some. The data show around 94,000 clones, with around 90% seen just once and roughly 5.2% held by the top ten. Sequencing was carried out using peripheral blood. All receptors derive from a woman aged 45-60 years with COVID-19, enrolled during active disease.

The chain carries TRBV7-2 and TRBJ2-2; D not certain. The CDR3 is 15 residues long. Trimming cost V 5 bases and J 0 bases, with 10 bases left between them. Germline CDR1 SGHTA, CDR2 FQGNSA. The CDR3 region has the DNA TGTGCCAGCAGCACCTACGCCGCGAACACCGGGGAGCTGTTTTTT. It codes for CASSTYAANTGELFF.

The V call is TRBV18, the J call TRBJ1-4; TRBD1 matches at 7 bases. Germline-derived CDR1 and CDR2 are KGHSH and LQKENI. V gave up 4 bases and J gave up 6 bases; unmatched junction bases: 2. CDR3 size: 13 residues. The CDR3: CASSRDRDEKLFF. The CDR3 nucleotides read TGTGCCAGCTCACGTGACAGGGATGAAAAACTGTTTTTT.

The chain uses TRBV27 and TRBJ1-5; 10 bases line up with TRBD1. CDR1 is MNHEY and CDR2 is SMNVEV in the germline V gene (reference sequence). The J segment lost 5 bases and the V segment lost 5 bases, leaving 6 bases of the junction unmatched. CDR3 size: 15 residues. DNA for the CDR3: TGTGCCAGCAGTCCGGGGACAGGGGCTTATCAGCCCCAGCATTTT. This encodes CASSPGTGAYQPQHF.

The V and J genes are TRBV18 and TRBJ2-1, with 9 bases fitting TRBD2. CDR1 KGHSH and CDR2 LQKENI come from the germline V gene. V trimming: 3 bases; J trimming: 0 bases; junction bases outside the gene matches: 3. This CDR3 comprises 16 residues. The CDR3 sequence: CASSPRTSDSYNEQFF. The CDR3 DNA reads TGTGCCAGCTCACCTCGGACTAGCGACTCCTACAATGAGCAGTTCTTC.

The gene calls are TRBV7-3 and TRBJ2-2; D is possibly TRBD2 (6 bases). The CDR3 extends over 14 amino acids. The V and J ends lost 3 bases and 7 bases respectively, with 12 bases between them. Looked up from germline, CDR1 is SGHTA and CDR2 is FQGTGA. Written as DNA, the CDR3 is TGTGCCAGCAGCTTGTTGGGGGAGGTCGGGGAGCTGTTTTTT. This encodes CASSLLGEVGELFF. Combining the CDR3 with reference TRBV7-3 and TRBJ2-2 gives the whole variable domain GAGVSQTPSNKVTEKGKYVELRCDPISGHTALYWYRQSLGQGPEFLIYFQGTGAADDSGLPNDRFFAVRPEGSVSTLKIQRTERGDSAVYLCASSLLGEVGELFFGEGSRLTVL.

This chain uses TRBV9 with TRBJ1-3; 9 bases agree with TRBD1. CDR1 and CDR2 from the germline V gene are SGDLS and YYNGEE. The CDR3 is made up of 17 amino acids. V shed 2 bases and J 8 bases; nucleotides not matched to a gene: 14. The CDR3 is CASSVRKGDREAHTIYF. The CDR3 DNA reads as TGTGCCAGCAGCGTCAGGAAAGGGGACAGGGAGGCGCACACCATATATTTT. The full variable domain, completed using reference TRBV9 and TRBJ1-3, is DSGVTQTPKHLITATGQRVTLRCSPRSGDLSVYWYQQSLDQGLQFLIQYYNGEERAKGNILERFSAQQFPDLHSELNLSSLELGDSALYFCASSVRKGDREAHTIYFGEGSWLTVV.

This clone has only a few counts. The V and J genes are TRBV6-4 and TRBJ2-1, with a tentative D call TRBD2 (7 bases). In germline, CDR1 is MRHNA, CDR2 SNTAGT. The CDR3 runs to 14 residues. V was trimmed by 2 bases and J by 10 bases, leaving 15 bases between them. CDR3 in amino acids: CASSDHSRGTEQFF. The CDR3 nucleotides read TGTGCCAGCAGTGACCACTCGCGGGGGACAGAGCAGTTCTTC.

Worth noting for this clone: Other DNA sequences in this sample translate to the same CDR3. The chain employs TRBV11-2 and TRBJ1-2; the match to TRBD1 covers 8 bases. Germline trimming cut 5 bases from V and 4 bases from J; bases unmatched to any gene: 3. The CDR3 loop spans 13 amino acids. CDR1 and CDR2 (germline): SGHAT, FQNNGV. In DNA, the CDR3 is TGTGCCAGCAGCCTAGGACAGGGCTATGGCTACACCTTC. This translates into CASSLGQGYGYTF. The whole variable domain, remainder taken from reference TRBV11-2 and TRBJ1-2, is EAGVAQSPRYKIIEKRQSVAFWCNPISGHATLYWYQQILGQGPKLLIQFQNNGVVDDSQLPKDRFSAERLKGVDSTLKIQPAKLEDSAVYLCASSLGQGYGYTFGSGTRLTVV.

The chain joins TRBV18 to TRBJ2-5; 7 bases line up with TRBD2. The germline CDR1 and CDR2 sequences are KGHSH and LQKENI. CDR3 length: 16 residues. The junction had 17 bases not matched to a gene; V was cut back by 8 bases and J by 5 bases. CDR3 nucleotide sequence: TGTGCCAGCACCTCGTCAACTCCCGGGGGGTTGGAGACCCAGTACTTC. It yields the protein CASTSSTPGGLETQYF.

The V and J genes are TRBV30 and TRBJ1-1; 9 bases are a match to TRBD1. This CDR3 has 11 amino acids. Germline V CDR1 and CDR2: GTSNPN, SVGIG (reference sequence). CDR3 region: CSADRGTEAFF. The CDR3 DNA reads TGTTCGGCGGACAGGGGCACTGAAGCTTTCTTT.

V and J are TRBV15 and TRBJ2-7; 7 positions match TRBD1. The CDR3 totals 13 residues. J gave up 5 bases and V 4 bases, and 5 bases lay outside the gene matches. CDR1 is LNHNV, CDR2 YYDKDF, per germline (reference sequence). The CDR3 here is CATSKWDSDEQYF. CDR3 nucleotides: TGTGCCACCAGCAAATGGGACAGCGACGAGCAGTACTTC.

V gene TRBV7-9 combines with J gene TRBJ1-1; D call uncertain. The CDR3 spans 13 residues. Germline lookup yields CDR1 SEHNR and CDR2 FQNEAQ (reference sequence). V was cut by 5 bases and J by 4 bases, with 11 bases left in between. The CDR3 nucleotides read TGTGCCAGCAGCCTACTAGGCGGCACTGAAGCTTTCTTT. Protein product: CASSLLGGTEAFF.

The rearrangement links TRBV3-1 (or the pseudogene TRBV3-2) to TRBJ2-2, with 9 bases aligning to TRBD2. Germline CDR1 and CDR2: LGHDT and YNNKEL (reference sequence). The CDR3 is made up of 17 amino acids. The V and J ends lost 0 bases and 8 bases, in that order; junction bases with no gene match: 10. CDR3 sequence (DNA): TGTGCCAGCAGCCAAGACCCTAGCGGGGCCCTCGCGGGGGAGCTGTTTTTT. The encoded protein is CASSQDPSGALAGELFF.

The chain combines TRBV30 with TRBJ2-6, with D tentatively TRBD2 (5 bases). V was clipped by 1 base and J by 3 bases, with 7 bases between them. CDR1 is GTSNPN, CDR2 SVGIG, per germline (reference sequence). There are 14 residues in the CDR3. The CDR3 sequence: CAWSGGFGANVLTF. CDR3 nucleotides: TGTGCCTGGAGTGGAGGGTTTGGGGCCAACGTCCTGACTTTC.

This clone counts as medium-sized. An end of the junction differs from the germline gene, which may be a read error. This chain joins TRBV4-2 and TRBJ2-5; 12 bases are a match to TRBD2. CDR3 size: 19 residues. In germline, CDR1 is LGHNA, CDR2 YNFKEQ. This CDR3 is CASSQPPGRLAGDEEAQYF. CDR3 in DNA: TGTGCCAGCAGCCAACCCCCCGGGAGACTAGCGGGGGATGAAGAGGCCCAGTACTTC.

The chain links TRBV27 to TRBJ2-7, with D perhaps matching TRBD1 (5 bases). V shed 3 bases and J shed 2 bases, with 11 bases lying between them. CDR1 MNHEY and CDR2 SMNVEV come from the germline V gene (reference sequence). The CDR3 has 14 residues. DNA for the CDR3: TGTGCCAGCAGTTTGCAGGGTGGCCCCTACGAGCAGTACTTC. Translation: CASSLQGGPYEQYF.

The V call is TRBV6-2 or TRBV6-3, the J call TRBJ2-7, with D perhaps matching TRBD1 (5 bases). The V and J ends lost 4 bases and 2 bases respectively, with 18 bases between them. Germline V gene data show CDR1 as MNHEY and CDR2 as SVGEGT. CDR3 length: 16 residues. CDR3 sequence reads: CASSWRTVRATYEQYF. Here the CDR3 DNA reads TGTGCCAGCAGTTGGAGAACCGTCAGGGCCACCTACGAGCAGTACTTC.

The rearrangement links TRBV7-9 to TRBJ1-1; D is ambiguous. Looked up from germline, CDR1 is SEHNR and CDR2 is FQNEAQ (reference sequence). Trimming took 3 bases from V and 3 from J, leaving 8 bases between them. This CDR3 has 13 residues. The CDR3 DNA sequence: TGTGCCAGCAGCTTGAGCTCCTACACTGAAGCTTTCTTT. Its protein product is CASSLSSYTEAFF.

This chain uses TRBV28 with TRBJ2-2; D may be TRBD1 (6 bases). The CDR3 covers 15 residues. Germline V CDR1 and CDR2: MDHEN, SYDVKM. V shed 2 bases and J shed 1 base, with 8 bases lying between them. The CDR3 is CASSLPGQNTGELFF. Written as DNA, the CDR3 is TGTGCCAGCAGTTTACCGGGACAGAACACCGGGGAGCTGTTTTTT.

In DNA, the CDR3 is TGTGCCATCAGTGAGGGGACAGGTAACTCTGGGGCCAACGTCCTGACTTTC. Residues: CAISEGTGNSGANVLTF. The chain combines TRBV10-3 with TRBJ2-6; 8 positions agree with TRBD1. The CDR3 totals 17 residues. Trimming took 2 bases from V and 0 from J; bases not matched to a gene: 3. Germline V gene sequence: CDR1 ENHRY, CDR2 SYGVKD.

The rearrangement joins TRBV28 to TRBJ2-7; weak D call: TRBD1 (5 bases). Germline-derived CDR1 and CDR2 are MDHEN and SYDVKM. The CDR3 is 13 amino acids. The ends were cut back, 3 bases at V and 6 bases at J, with 12 bases in the middle. CDR3: CASSFPHRGEQYF. The CDR3 DNA is TGTGCCAGCAGTTTCCCCCATAGGGGCGAGCAGTACTTC.

This clone was found once. The chain uses TRBV14 and TRBJ2-3; 13 nucleotides align to TRBD2. Germline V gives CDR1 SGHDN, CDR2 FVKESK. The CDR3 extends over 16 amino acids. J lost 3 bases, V lost 5 bases, and 5 bases had no gene match. CDR3 region: CASSFRLAGGTDTQYF. As DNA, the CDR3 is TGTGCCAGCAGCTTCCGACTAGCGGGGGGAACAGATACGCAGTATTTT.

CDR3 sequence reads: CASSVAVGVGYTF. CDR3 sequence (DNA): TGTGCCAGCAGCGTAGCGGTCGGGGTGGGCTACACCTTC. The rearrangement uses TRBV9 and TRBJ1-2; no clear D. Germline-derived CDR1 and CDR2 are SGDLS and YYNGEE. The CDR3 contains 13 residues. V dropped 0 bases and J dropped 8 bases, with 11 bases sitting between them.

CDR3 sequence (DNA): TGTGCCAGCAGCTTAGTCCTAGCGGGGGGTATAAACACCGGGGAGCTGTTTTTT. This sequence encodes CASSLVLAGGINTGELFF. The rearrangement joins TRBV7-6 to TRBJ2-2, with TRBD2 identical over 11 bases. Germline CDR1 is SGHVS and CDR2 is FNYEAQ. V shed 1 base and J 2 bases; nucleotides not matched to a gene: 6. This CDR3 contains 18 residues.

The chain uses TRBV29-1 and TRBJ1-4; D gene unclear. The germline CDR1 and CDR2 sequences are SQVTM and ANQGSEA. Trimming took off 6 bases at V and 7 bases at J, with 18 bases between the two ends. This CDR3 has 14 amino acids. CDR3 sequence (DNA): TGCAGCGTAAGGCAGACTGACGATTCTGAAAAACTGTTTTTT. Encoded protein: CSVRQTDDSEKLFF.

The chain recombines TRBV6-6 with TRBJ1-1; D is undetermined. The CDR3 has 14 amino acids. The V end lost 6 bases, the J end lost 1 base, and 12 bases lay between the germline ends. CDR1 is MNHNY, CDR2 SVGAGI, per germline (reference sequence). CDR3 amino acids: CASSKDGGNTEAFF. The CDR3 bases are TGTGCCAGCAGCAAGGACGGAGGGAACACTGAAGCTTTCTTT.